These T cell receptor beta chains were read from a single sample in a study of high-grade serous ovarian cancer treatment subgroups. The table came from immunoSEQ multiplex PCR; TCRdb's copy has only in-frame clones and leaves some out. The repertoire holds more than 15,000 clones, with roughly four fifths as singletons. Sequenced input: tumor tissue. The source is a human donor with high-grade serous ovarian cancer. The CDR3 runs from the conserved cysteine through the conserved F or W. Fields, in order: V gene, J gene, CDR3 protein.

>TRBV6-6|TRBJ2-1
CASSTTSLPFF
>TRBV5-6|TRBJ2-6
CASSQDTYSGANVLTF
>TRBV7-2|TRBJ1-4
CASSLLGSNEKLFF
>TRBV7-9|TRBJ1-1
CASRSNTEAFF
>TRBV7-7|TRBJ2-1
CASSRDGPNEQFF
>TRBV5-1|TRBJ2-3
CASSLGLGGDTQYF
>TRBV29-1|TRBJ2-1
CSVEDLQGLGGNEQFF
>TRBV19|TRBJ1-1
CASSPEGRGRRAFF
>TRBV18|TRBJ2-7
CASSPRTGDPYEQYF
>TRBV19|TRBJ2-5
CASSIIGLAGAGETQYF
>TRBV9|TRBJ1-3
CASSGVGSSGNTIYF
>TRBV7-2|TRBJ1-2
CASSLETANYGYTF
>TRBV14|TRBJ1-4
CASSPRAPVGTTNEKLFF
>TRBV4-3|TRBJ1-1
CASSHLGQGAGTEAFF
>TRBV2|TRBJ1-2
CASSRDRGNSNYGYTF
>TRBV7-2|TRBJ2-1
CASSPAGSSSYNEQFF
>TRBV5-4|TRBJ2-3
CASSSAGSTDTQYF
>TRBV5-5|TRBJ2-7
CASSLGYEQYF
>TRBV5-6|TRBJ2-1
CASGEGGRNEQFF
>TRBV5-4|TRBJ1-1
CASSFLQGNRMNTEAFF
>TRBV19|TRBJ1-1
CASSRGFAAFF
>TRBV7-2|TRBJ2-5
CASSLATALARLQETQYF
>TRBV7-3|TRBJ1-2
CASSLRGRSNYGYTF
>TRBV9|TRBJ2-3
CATSRGGFGTDTQYF
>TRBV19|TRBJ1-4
CASSTQLQGIGEKLFF
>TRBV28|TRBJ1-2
CASSFPTRGNGYTF
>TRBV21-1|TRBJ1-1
CASSSFPQVTEAFF
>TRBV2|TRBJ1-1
CAIDKTGGTEAFF
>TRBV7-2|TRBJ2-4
CASSAKGRRVGNIQYF
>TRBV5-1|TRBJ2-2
CASSLLGGLNTGELFF
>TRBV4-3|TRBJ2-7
CASKGEYEQYF
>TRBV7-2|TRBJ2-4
CASSWGLAGGGYIQYF
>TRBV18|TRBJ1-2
CASSPSEGNYGYTF
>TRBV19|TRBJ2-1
CASNSREGRQFF
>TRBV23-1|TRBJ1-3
CASRQAIRDSGNTIYF
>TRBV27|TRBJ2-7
CASTTLGQGAYEQYF
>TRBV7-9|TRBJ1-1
CASSFPNTEAFF
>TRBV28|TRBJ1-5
CASSLGTDQPQHF
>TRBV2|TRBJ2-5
CASSLTGRETQYF
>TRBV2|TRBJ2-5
CAFKQWETQYF
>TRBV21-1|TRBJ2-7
CASSKGSQGAYEQYF
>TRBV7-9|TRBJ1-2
CASRQQGNSNYGYTF
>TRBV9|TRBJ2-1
CASSFGGRIGNEQFF
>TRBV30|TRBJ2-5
CAWDMGLQETQYF
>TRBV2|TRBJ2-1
CASSKGGYEQFF
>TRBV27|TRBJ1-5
CASSLWGTASNQPQHF
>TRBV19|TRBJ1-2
CASSIVTYGYTF
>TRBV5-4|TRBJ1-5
CAIQPQHF
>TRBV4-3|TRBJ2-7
CASSQDIGQRSYEQYF
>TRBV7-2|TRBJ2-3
CASSLTGTSGMTDTQYF
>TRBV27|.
CASSFLAGGREQYF
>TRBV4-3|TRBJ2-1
CASLAPTGEQFF
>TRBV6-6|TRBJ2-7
CASSYSDIYEQYF
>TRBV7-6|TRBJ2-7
CASSPNTYEQYF
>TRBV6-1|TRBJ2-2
CASSEANRATGELFF
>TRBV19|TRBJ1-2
CASRTGDLEGYTF
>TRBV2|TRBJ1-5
CASSSGRRDQPQHF